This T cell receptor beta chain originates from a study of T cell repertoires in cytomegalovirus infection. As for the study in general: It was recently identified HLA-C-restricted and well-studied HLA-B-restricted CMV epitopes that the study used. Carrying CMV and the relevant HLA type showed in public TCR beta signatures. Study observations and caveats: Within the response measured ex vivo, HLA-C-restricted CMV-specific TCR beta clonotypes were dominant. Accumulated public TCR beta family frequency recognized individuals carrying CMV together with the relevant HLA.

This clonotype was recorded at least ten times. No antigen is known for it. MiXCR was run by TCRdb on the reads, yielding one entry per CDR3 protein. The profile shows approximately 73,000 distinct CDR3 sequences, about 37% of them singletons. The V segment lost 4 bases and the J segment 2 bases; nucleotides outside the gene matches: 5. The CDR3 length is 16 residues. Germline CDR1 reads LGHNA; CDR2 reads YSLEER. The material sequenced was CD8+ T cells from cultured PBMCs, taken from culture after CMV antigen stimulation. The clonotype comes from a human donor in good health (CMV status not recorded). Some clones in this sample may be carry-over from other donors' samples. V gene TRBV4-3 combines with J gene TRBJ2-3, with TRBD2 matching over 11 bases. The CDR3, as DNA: TGCGCCAGCAGCCGGGGACTAGCGGAAACCACAGATACGCAGTATTTT. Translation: CASSRGLAETTDTQYF.